This entry is about one T cell receptor beta chain. The CDR3 contains 14 residues. Germline CDR1 reads LGHNA; CDR2 reads YSLEER. Trimming shortened V by 0 bases and J by 8 bases, and 12 bases separated the two germline ends. TCRdb's copy holds only in-frame clones and misses some; the assay was immunoSEQ multiplex PCR. The sample shows tens of thousands of clones, 88% of them seen only once. This sample was included in a study of blood T cell repertoires in COVID-19. Study-level information: Whether acute or convalescent, the COVID-19 samples came from the United States, Italy and Spain. In each case, the material was cDNA or gDNA derived from T cells, B-cell-depleted T cells, or PBMCs.

The chain links TRBV4-3 to TRBJ2-3; D gene uncertain. The sample consisted of peripheral blood. This receptor was taken from a man in his forties or fifties with active COVID-19. The CDR3 nucleotides are TGCGCCAGCAGCCAAGATCAGTACGTGGTTACGCAGTATTTT. Amino acids: CASSQDQYVVTQYF.